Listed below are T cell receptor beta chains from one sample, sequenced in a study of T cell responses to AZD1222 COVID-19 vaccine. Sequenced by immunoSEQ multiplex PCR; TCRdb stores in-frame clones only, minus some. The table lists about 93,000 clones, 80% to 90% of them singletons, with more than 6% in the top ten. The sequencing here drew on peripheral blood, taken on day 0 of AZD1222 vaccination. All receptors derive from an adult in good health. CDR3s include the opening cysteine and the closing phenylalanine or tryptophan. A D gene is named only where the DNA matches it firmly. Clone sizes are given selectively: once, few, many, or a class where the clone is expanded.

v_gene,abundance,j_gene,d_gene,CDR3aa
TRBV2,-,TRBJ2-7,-,CASIEGSSYEQYF
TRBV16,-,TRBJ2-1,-,CASSPFFRSHEQFF
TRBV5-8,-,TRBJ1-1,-,CASSLATGVMNTEAFF
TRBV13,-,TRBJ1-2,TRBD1,CASSLAMAGDRSNYGYTF
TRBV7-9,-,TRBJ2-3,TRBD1,CASSPPDRGRLNTQYF
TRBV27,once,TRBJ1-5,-,CASSRSPQGGGQPQHF
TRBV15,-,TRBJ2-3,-,CATSEMGGGSRTDTQYF
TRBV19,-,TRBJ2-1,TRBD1,CASSRQGRLSEQFF
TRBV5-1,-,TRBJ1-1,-,CASSLDQLKTEAFF
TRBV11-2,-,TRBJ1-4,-,CASSLSRKGGKLFF
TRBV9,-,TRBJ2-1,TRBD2,CASSVGGGDYGNEQFF
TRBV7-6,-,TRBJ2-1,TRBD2,CASSLDRTSGRARNEQFF
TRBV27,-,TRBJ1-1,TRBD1,CASRSTGGIEAFF
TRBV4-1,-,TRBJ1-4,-,CASSQDHATSRGEKLFF
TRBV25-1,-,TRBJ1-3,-,CASSEPGGRVGNTIYF
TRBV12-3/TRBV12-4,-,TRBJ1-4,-,CASSLRIDEKLFF
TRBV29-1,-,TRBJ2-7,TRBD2,CSVEIVGGAEQYF
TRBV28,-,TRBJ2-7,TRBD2,CASSPMGLAGDYEQYF
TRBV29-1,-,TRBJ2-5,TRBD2,CSVVSSGKNQETQYF
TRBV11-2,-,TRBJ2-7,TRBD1,CASRFTGDEQYF
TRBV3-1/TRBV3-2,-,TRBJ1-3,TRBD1,CASSRGTGLSSGNTIYF
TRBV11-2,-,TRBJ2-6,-,CASSLGQGRFSGANVLTF
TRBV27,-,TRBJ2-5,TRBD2,CASSLRTSGSGETQYF
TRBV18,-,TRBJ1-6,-,CASSPIGYFNSPLHF
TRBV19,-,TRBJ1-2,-,CASSIPYYGYTF